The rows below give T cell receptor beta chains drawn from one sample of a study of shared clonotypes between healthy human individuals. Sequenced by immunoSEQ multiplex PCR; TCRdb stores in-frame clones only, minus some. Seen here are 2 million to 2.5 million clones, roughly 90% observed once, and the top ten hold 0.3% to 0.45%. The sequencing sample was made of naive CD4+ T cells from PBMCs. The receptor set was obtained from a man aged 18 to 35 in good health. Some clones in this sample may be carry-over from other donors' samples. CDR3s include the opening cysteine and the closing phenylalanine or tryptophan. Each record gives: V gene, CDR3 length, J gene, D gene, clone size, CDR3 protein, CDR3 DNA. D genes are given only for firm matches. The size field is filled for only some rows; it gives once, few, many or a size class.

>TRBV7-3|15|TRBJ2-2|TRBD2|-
CASSIGTSGTGELFF
TGTGCCAGCAGCATCGGGACTAGCGGCACCGGGGAGCTGTTTTTT
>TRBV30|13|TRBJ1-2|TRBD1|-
CACSTGGGYGYTF
TGTGCCTGTTCGACAGGGGGCGGCTATGGCTACACCTTC
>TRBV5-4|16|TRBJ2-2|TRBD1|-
CASSSRGQADTGELFF
TGTGCCAGCAGCTCTCGGGGACAGGCGGATACCGGGGAGCTGTTTTTT
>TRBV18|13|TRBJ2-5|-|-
CASSPFNRETQYF
TGTGCCAGCTCACCATTTAATCGCGAGACCCAGTACTTC
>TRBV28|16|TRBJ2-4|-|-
CASSLWIRGAKNIQYF
TGTGCCAGCAGTTTATGGATCAGAGGGGCCAAAAACATTCAGTACTTC
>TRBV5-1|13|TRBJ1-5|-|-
CASSSGQNQPQHF
TGCGCCAGCAGCTCTGGACAAAATCAGCCCCAGCATTTT
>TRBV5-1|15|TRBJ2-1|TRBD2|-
CASSLGGRDYNEQFF
TGCGCCAGCAGCTTGGGCGGGAGGGATTACAATGAGCAGTTCTTC
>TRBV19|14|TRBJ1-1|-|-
CASRTVAAPSEAFF
TGTGCCAGTAGGACGGTGGCAGCCCCCTCTGAAGCTTTCTTT
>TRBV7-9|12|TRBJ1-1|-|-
CASSKGVEGAFF
TGTGCCAGCAGTAAGGGGGTTGAGGGGGCTTTCTTT
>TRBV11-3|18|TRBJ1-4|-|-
CASSLEGRPWGRREKLFF
TGTGCCAGCAGCTTAGAGGGGAGGCCATGGGGGCGGCGGGAAAAACTGTTTTTT
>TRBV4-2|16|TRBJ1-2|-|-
CASSQEAGSGFYGYTF
TGTGCCAGCAGCCAAGAAGCAGGGTCGGGCTTCTATGGCTACACCTTC
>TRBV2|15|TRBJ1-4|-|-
CASFDGGQANEKLFF
TGTGCCAGCTTCGACGGGGGGCAGGCTAATGAAAAACTGTTTTTT
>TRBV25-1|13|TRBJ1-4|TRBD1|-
CASRDRGHEKLFF
TGTGCCAGCAGGGACAGGGGGCATGAAAAACTGTTTTTT
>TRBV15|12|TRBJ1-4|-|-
CATSRGMGKLFF
TGTGCCACCAGCAGAGGGATGGGGAAACTGTTTTTT
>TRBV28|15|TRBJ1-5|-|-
CASSLSIGGDQPQHF
TGTGCCAGCAGTTTATCCATCGGGGGGGATCAGCCCCAGCATTTT
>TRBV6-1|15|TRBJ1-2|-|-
CASSENGGGDYGYTF
TGTGCCAGCAGTGAAAATGGAGGGGGAGACTATGGCTACACCTTC
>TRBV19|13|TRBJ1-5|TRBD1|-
CASGTGMNQPQHF
TGTGCCAGCGGGACAGGGATGAACCAGCCCCAGCATTTT
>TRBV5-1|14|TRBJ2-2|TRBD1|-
CASNDRGGTGELFF
TGCGCCAGCAACGACAGGGGTGGCACCGGGGAGCTGTTTTTT
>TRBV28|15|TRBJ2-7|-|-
CASSTKMTGTYEQYF
TGTGCCAGCAGTACCAAGATGACAGGAACCTACGAGCAGTACTTC
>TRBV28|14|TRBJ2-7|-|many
CATRLVLGGYEQYF
TGTGCCACCCGCCTGGTCTTGGGGGGATACGAGCAGTACTTC
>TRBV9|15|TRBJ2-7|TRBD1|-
CASSAGQGASYEQYF
TGTGCCAGCAGCGCCGGACAGGGGGCCTCCTACGAGCAGTACTTC
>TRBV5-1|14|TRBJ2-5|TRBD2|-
CASSGGTSGETQYF
TGCGCCAGCAGCGGCGGGACTAGCGGAGAGACCCAGTACTTC
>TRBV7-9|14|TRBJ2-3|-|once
CASSLSATTDTQYF
TGTGCCAGCAGCTTATCAGCGACGACAGATACGCAGTATTTT
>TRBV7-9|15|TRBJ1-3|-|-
CASSYDRESGNTIYF
TGTGCCAGCAGTTACGACCGGGAAAGTGGAAACACCATATATTTT
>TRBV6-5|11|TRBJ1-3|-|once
CASSNLVAIYF
TGTGCCAGCAGCAACCTCGTGGCCATATATTTT
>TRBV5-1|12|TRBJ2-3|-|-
CASSLAEDTQYF
TGCGCCAGCAGCTTGGCCGAAGATACGCAGTATTTT
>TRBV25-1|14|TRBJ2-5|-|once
CASSSRMWGETQYF
TGTGCCAGCAGTTCCAGGATGTGGGGGGAGACCCAGTACTTC
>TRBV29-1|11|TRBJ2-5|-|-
CSGGERETQYF
TGCAGCGGAGGGGAGAGGGAGACCCAGTACTTC
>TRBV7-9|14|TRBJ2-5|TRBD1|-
CASSAWTGEETQYF
TGTGCCAGCAGCGCCTGGACAGGTGAAGAGACCCAGTACTTC
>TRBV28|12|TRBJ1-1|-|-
CASSLEGREAFF
TGTGCCAGCAGTTTAGAGGGTCGTGAAGCTTTCTTT
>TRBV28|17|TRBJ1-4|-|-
CASSSPLGGSNVEKLFF
TGTGCCAGCAGTTCCCCGCTTGGAGGGTCCAATGTAGAAAAACTGTTTTTT
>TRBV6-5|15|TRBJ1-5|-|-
CASSYRQGENQPQHF
TGTGCCAGCAGTTATCGGCAGGGAGAGAATCAGCCCCAGCATTTT
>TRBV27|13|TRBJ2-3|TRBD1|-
CASSLSQDRAAYF
TGTGCCAGCAGTTTATCTCAAGACAGGGCCGCGTATTTT
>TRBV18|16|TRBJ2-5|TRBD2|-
CASSPGTSGSLETQYF
TGTGCCAGCTCACCTGGGACTAGCGGGAGTCTCGAGACCCAGTACTTC
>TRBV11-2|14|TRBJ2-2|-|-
CASSSGSPSGELFF
TGTGCCAGCAGCTCAGGGTCCCCGTCCGGGGAGCTGTTTTTT
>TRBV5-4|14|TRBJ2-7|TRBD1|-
CASSLAGGGYEQYF
TGTGCCAGCAGCTTGGCAGGGGGCGGTTACGAGCAGTACTTC
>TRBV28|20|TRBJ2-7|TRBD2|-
CASSSPRVWGTGTSKYEQYF
TGTGCCAGCAGTTCGCCCCGGGTATGGGGCACCGGGACTAGCAAGTACGAGCAGTACTTC
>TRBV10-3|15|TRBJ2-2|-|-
CAISESKVINGELFF
TGTGCCATCAGTGAGTCAAAGGTCATTAACGGGGAGCTGTTTTTT
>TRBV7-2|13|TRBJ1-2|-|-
CASSPDRTGGYTF
TGTGCCAGCAGCCCTGACAGGACCGGCGGCTACACCTTC
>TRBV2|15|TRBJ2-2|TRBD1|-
CASSTGTGVTGELFF
TGTGCCAGCAGTACCGGGACAGGGGTTACCGGGGAGCTGTTTTTT
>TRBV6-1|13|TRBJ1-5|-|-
CASTLNSNQPQHF
TGTGCCAGTACACTAAATAGCAATCAGCCCCAGCATTTT
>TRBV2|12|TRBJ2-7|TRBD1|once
CASSGTGFEQYF
TGTGCCAGCAGTGGGACAGGGTTTGAGCAGTACTTC
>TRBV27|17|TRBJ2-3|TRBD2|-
CASSPGGTRRGTDTQYF
TGTGCCAGCAGTCCGGGGGGGACAAGAAGGGGCACAGATACGCAGTATTTT
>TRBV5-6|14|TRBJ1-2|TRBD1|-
CASSFSQGAYGYTF
TGTGCCAGCAGCTTCTCACAGGGGGCGTATGGCTACACCTTC
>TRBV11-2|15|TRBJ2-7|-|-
CASSSYRARGDEQYF
TGTGCCAGCAGCTCGTACCGGGCCCGGGGCGACGAGCAGTACTTC
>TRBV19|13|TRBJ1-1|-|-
CASSIVGSTEAFF
TGTGCCAGTAGTATAGTGGGTAGCACTGAAGCTTTCTTT
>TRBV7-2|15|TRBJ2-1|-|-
CASSPVADSYNEQFF
TGTGCCAGCAGCCCCGTTGCAGACTCCTACAATGAGCAGTTCTTC
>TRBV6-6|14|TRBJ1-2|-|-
CASIREGESYGYTF
TGTGCCAGCATCCGGGAGGGGGAAAGCTATGGCTACACCTTC
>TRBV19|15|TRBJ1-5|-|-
CASSILVGRNQPQHF
TGTGCCAGTAGTATTCTTGTAGGGAGGAATCAGCCCCAGCATTTT
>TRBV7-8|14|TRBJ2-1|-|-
CASHAAGRYNEQFF
TGTGCCAGCCACGCTGCGGGACGTTACAATGAGCAGTTCTTC
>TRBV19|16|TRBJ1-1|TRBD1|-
CASSTQRQGWNTEAFF
TGTGCCAGTAGTACACAACGACAGGGCTGGAACACTGAAGCTTTCTTT